The rows below give T cell receptor beta chains drawn from one sample of a study of CD8 T cells in ankylosing spondylitis. TCRdb reanalysed the 5' RACE reads using MiXCR and keeps one entry per CDR3 protein. Here the sample spans 300,000 to 350,000 distinct CDR3 sequences, about 20% being singletons. Sequencing was done on a sample of blood, either unsorted or a sorted T cell fraction (not recorded which). The source of these receptors is a female donor with ankylosing spondylitis or in good health (not recorded which). Both conserved end residues are part of each CDR3. Each record gives: J gene, V gene, CDR3 protein.

>TRBJ1-6|TRBV4-3
CASSQVGPALVTNSPLHF
>TRBJ1-1|TRBV28
CASSVIMNTEAFF
>TRBJ2-1|TRBV27
CASSSSAGLQFF
>TRBJ2-1|TRBV12-3/TRBV12-4
CASSLARNRGIYNEQFF
>TRBJ2-1|TRBV4-3
CASSQRLAGGYNEQFF
>TRBJ2-3|TRBV6-6
CASSYSSDTQYF
>TRBJ2-1|TRBV10-3
CAISQREGASFF
>TRBJ2-7|TRBV20-1
CSARRQGTSHEQYF
>TRBJ2-1|TRBV7-3
CASSSKAGVYNEQFF
>TRBJ2-5|TRBV20-1
CSARGAGQETQYF
>TRBJ1-2|TRBV29-1
CSVGAGQGADGYTF